A single sample gave rise to the 12 T cell receptor beta chains below, sequenced in a study of Graves' ophthalmopathy and Graves' hyperthyroidism. Amplifying from RNA transcripts, the study obtained TCR beta CDR3 regions. First-round RT-PCR used HTBI primers; second-round multiplex PCR followed. Each CDR3 protein is one row after TCRdb ran MiXCR on the multiplex PCR reads. This sample carries 200,000 to 250,000 distinct CDR3 sequences, about 22% of them seen once, and the ten largest clones take approximately 40%. The sequencing input was peripheral blood. Receptors were obtained from a woman aged 45-60 years with Graves' ophthalmopathy.

This clonotype has ten or more counts. The chain is built from TRBV20-1 and TRBJ1-6, with D possibly TRBD1 on 6 matching bases. V lost 3 bases, J lost 15 bases, and 15 bases lay in between. CDR1 and CDR2 (germline): DFQATT, SNEGSKA (reference sequence). The CDR3 is made up of 12 amino acids. CDR3 DNA sequence: TGCAGTGCTAGCGAAAACGCAGGGGTCCTCCACTTT. This encodes CSASENAGVLHF.

This clonotype came up many times. This rearrangement joins TRBV12-3 or TRBV12-4 to TRBJ2-5; D is unresolved. This CDR3 is 14 amino acids long. The germline V and J ends were trimmed by 3 bases and 4 bases, with 12 bases remaining between them. The CDR3 coding sequence is TGTGCCAGCAGTTTCGGCCCCTCAGGAGAGACCCAGTACTTC. This encodes CASSFGPSGETQYF.

In the case of this clonotype: This sequence may be a read error, since a much larger clone differs from it by one base. The rearrangement links TRBV6-1 to TRBJ2-6; unclear D gene. The CDR3 extends over 14 amino acids. V lost 1 base and J 1 base, leaving 2 bases between the germline ends. In germline, CDR1 is MNHNS, CDR2 SASEGT. CDR3 in amino acids: CASSEGSGANVLTF. The CDR3 DNA reads as TGTGCCAGCAGTGAAGGATCTGGGGCCAACGTCCTGACTTTC.

This clonotype was seen repeatedly, ten times or more. V and J are TRBV6-1 and TRBJ2-5; D may match TRBD1 or TRBD2 (6 bases each). The CDR3 is 17 residues long. Trimming left V 1 base short and J 1 base short, with 16 bases between. The V gene's germline CDR1 is MNHNS and CDR2 SASEGT. The DNA for the CDR3 is TGTGCCAGCAGTGAAGTGAGAGGGGGGATCGGCCAAGAGACCCAGTACTTC. Translated: CASSEVRGGIGQETQYF.

This chain connects TRBV6-1 to TRBJ2-5; TRBD2 matches 8 bases. Germline CDR1 reads MNHNS; CDR2 reads SASEGT. There are 16 residues in the CDR3. J gave up 4 bases and V 7 bases, and 14 bases lay outside the gene matches. The CDR3 spells CASTPPASGGPETQYF. The DNA for the CDR3 is TGTGCCAGCACTCCCCCTGCGTCGGGAGGGCCAGAGACCCAGTACTTC.

There are many counts of this clonotype. The chain couples TRBV7-2 to TRBJ2-5; 7 bases match TRBD1. Germline loops: CDR1 SGHTA, CDR2 FQGNSA. With V trimmed by 5 bases and J by 2 bases, 2 bases remained unmatched. The CDR3 consists of 13 residues. CDR3 coding DNA: TGTGCCAGCAGCGCCAGGGGGCAAGAGACCCAGTACTTC. Protein: CASSARGQETQYF.

This clonotype was seen repeatedly, ten times or more. The V call is TRBV29-1, the J call TRBJ1-1, with 9 bases aligning to TRBD1. In germline, CDR1 is SQVTM, CDR2 ANQGSEA. V gave up 6 bases and J gave up 6 bases; unmatched junction bases: 8. The CDR3 loop spans 13 amino acids. CDR3 amino acids: CSVSRTGESEAFF. CDR3 nucleotides: TGCAGCGTGAGCCGGACAGGGGAGTCTGAAGCTTTCTTT.

The rearrangement links TRBV6-2 or TRBV6-3 to TRBJ2-7; D call uncertain. Germline assignment: CDR1 MNHEY and CDR2 SVGEGT. The CDR3 covers 14 residues. The V end was cut by 0 bases, the J end by 3 bases, with 9 bases between. In DNA, the CDR3 is TGTGCCAGCAGTTACTCGAGAGGACGCTACGAGCAGTACTTC. Protein sequence: CASSYSRGRYEQYF.

The sample holds a few counts of this clonotype. A clone one base away is much larger, so this may be a read error. This chain joins TRBV4-2 and TRBJ1-1; D gene ambiguous. The CDR3 sequence is 15 residues long. Trimming left V 1 base short and J 0 bases short, with 9 bases between. Germline loops: CDR1 LGHNA, CDR2 YNFKEQ. In DNA, the CDR3 is TGTGCCAGCAGCCAAGGAGAAGGGATGAACACTGAAGCTTTCTTT. Translating gives CASSQGEGMNTEAFF.

In this sample, this clonotype turned up many times. The chain carries TRBV2 and TRBJ2-5; D is unclear. The V gene lost 7 bases and the J gene lost 1 base, with 7 bases spanning the gap. This CDR3 region has 12 residues. The germline gives CDR1 SNHLY, CDR2 FYNNEI. The CDR3 sequence: CASTGAQETQYF. CDR3 nucleotides: TGTGCCAGCACGGGTGCCCAAGAGACCCAGTACTTC.

This clonotype was seen many times. J is TRBJ2-7 and V is TRBV11-2, with 11 bases aligning to TRBD2. Germline CDR1 SGHAT, CDR2 FQNNGV. CDR3 length: 14 residues. Trimming cost V 4 bases and J 4 bases; bases outside gene matches: 3. This chain's CDR3 is CASSYSSGRYEQYF. The CDR3 DNA reads TGTGCCAGCAGCTACTCTAGCGGGAGGTACGAGCAGTACTTC.

The table lists this clonotype with many counts. The chain links TRBV6-5 to TRBJ2-7; 7 bases line up with TRBD2. Germline V gene sequence: CDR1 MNHEY, CDR2 SVGAGI. Trimming cost V 8 bases and J 6 bases; bases outside gene matches: 13. The CDR3 sequence is 14 residues long. The CDR3 spells CASGGTNLPGEQYF. CDR3 nucleotide sequence: TGTGCCAGCGGGGGGACTAACCTGCCGGGCGAGCAGTACTTC.